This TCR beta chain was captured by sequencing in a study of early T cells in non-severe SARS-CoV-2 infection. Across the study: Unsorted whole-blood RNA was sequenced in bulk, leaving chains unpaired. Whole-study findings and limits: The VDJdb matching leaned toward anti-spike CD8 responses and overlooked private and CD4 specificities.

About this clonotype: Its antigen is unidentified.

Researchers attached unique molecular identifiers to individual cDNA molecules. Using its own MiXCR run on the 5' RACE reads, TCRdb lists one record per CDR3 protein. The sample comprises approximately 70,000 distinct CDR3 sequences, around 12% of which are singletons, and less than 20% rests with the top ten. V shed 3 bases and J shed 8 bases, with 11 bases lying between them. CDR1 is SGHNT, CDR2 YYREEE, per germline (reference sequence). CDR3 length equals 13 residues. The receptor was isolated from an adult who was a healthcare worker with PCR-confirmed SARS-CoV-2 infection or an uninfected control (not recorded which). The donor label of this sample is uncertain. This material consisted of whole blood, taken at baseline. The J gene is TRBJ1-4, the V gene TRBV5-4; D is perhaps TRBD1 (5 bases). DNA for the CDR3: TGTGCCAGCAGCTGGGACCTGAGGGAAAAACTGTTTTTT. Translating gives CASSWDLREKLFF.